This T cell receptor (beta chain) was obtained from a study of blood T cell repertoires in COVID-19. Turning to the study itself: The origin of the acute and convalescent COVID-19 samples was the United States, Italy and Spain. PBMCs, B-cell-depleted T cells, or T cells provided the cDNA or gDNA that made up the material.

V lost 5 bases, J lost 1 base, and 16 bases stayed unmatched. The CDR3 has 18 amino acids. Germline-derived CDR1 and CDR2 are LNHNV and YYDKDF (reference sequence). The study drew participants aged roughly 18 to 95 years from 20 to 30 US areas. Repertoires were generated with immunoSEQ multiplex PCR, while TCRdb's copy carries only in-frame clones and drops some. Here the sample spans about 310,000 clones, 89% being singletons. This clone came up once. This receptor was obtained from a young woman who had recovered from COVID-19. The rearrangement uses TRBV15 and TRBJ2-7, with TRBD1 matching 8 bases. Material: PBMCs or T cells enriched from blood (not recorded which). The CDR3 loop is CATSSRRGQGYQSYEQYF. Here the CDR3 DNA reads TGTGCCACCAGCTCTCGAAGAGGACAGGGCTATCAATCCTACGAGCAGTACTTC.